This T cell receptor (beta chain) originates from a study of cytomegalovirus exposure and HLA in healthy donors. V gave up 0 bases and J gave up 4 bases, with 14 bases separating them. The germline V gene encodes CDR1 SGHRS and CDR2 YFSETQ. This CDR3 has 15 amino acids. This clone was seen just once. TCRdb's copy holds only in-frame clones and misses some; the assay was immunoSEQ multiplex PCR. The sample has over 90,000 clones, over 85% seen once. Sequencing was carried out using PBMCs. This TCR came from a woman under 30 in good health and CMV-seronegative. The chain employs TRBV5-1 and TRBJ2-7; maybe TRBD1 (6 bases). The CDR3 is CASSLALDSQYEQYF. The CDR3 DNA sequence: TGCGCCAGCAGCTTGGCCCTGGACAGTCAATACGAGCAGTACTTC.